The present T cell receptor (beta chain) was sequenced within a study of blood T cell repertoires in COVID-19. Study summary: Material from acute and convalescent COVID-19 was sourced from the United States, Italy and Spain. From T cells, B-cell-depleted T cells, or PBMCs came the material, which was cDNA or gDNA.

Authors' analysis steps: Nucleated cell counts were estimated from reference gene primer amplification. Clones were read by immunoSEQ multiplex PCR, and TCRdb kept only the in-frame ones, dropping some. That table supplies the V and J calls and clone size; D and trimming were determined from the DNA. The table has approximately 30,000 clones, roughly 86% seen once; the top ten hold 35% to 50%. Germline V lookup: CDR1 SGHAT, CDR2 FQNNGV. The ends lost 5 bases at V and 2 bases at J; junction bases unmatched: 7. CDR3 length equals 15 residues. The sequenced material came from peripheral blood. This chain uses TRBV11-2 with TRBJ2-7; 9 bases fit TRBD2. This clonotype originated in a human donor in a cohort sampled during active COVID-19. CDR3 sequence: CASSTIAGVAYEQYF. The CDR3 DNA reads as TGTGCCAGCAGCACAATAGCGGGGGTTGCCTACGAGCAGTACTTC.